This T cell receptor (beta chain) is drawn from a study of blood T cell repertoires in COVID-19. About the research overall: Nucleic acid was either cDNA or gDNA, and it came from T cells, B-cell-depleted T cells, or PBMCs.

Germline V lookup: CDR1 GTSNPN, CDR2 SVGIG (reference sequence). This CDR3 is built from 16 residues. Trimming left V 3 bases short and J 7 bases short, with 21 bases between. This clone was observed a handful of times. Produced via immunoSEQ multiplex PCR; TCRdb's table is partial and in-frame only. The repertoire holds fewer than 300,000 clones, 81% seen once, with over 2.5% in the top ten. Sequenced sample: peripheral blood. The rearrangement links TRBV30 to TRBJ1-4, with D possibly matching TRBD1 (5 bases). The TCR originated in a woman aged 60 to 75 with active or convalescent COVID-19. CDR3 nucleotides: TGTGCCTGGAGGAACAAACTAGCGGGGGAGACTGAAAAACTGTTTTTT. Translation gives CAWRNKLAGETEKLFF.